A single sample is the source of the 4 T cell receptor beta chains below, sequenced in a study of blood T cell repertoires in COVID-19. Only in-frame clones appear in the TCRdb table, and some are missing; sequencing was by immunoSEQ multiplex PCR. This table has roughly 150,000 clones, more than 75% appearing once. The sequencing input was peripheral blood. These receptors came from a man aged 18-30 years with COVID-19, enrolled during active disease.

This chain connects TRBV10-1 to TRBJ1-2; 8 bases fit TRBD1. Germline trimming cut 5 bases from V and 7 bases from J; bases unmatched to any gene: 6. CDR1 and CDR2 (germline): WNHNN, SYGVQD (reference sequence). This CDR3 comprises 13 residues. CDR3 loop: CASSKDRAGGYTF. DNA of the CDR3: TGCGCCAGCAGTAAGGACAGGGCTGGTGGCTACACCTTC.

The V and J genes are TRBV2 and TRBJ1-2, with D perhaps matching TRBD1 (5 bases). The CDR3 runs 13 residues. Trimming took 6 bases from V and 3 from J, leaving 11 bases between them. Looked up from germline, CDR1 is SNHLY and CDR2 is FYNNEI. CDR3 in DNA: TGTGCCAGCAGGGGGGGTTCATACTATGGCTACACCTTC. Translation: CASRGGSYYGYTF.

This clone occurred once. The chain has TRBV15 and TRBJ2-7; a possible D gene is TRBD1 (6 bases). V shed 4 bases and J shed 5 bases, with 12 bases lying between them. The CDR3 length is 13 residues. Germline-derived CDR1 and CDR2 are LNHNV and YYDKDF (reference sequence). The CDR3 region has the DNA TGTGCCACCAGCAAAAGGGGGTTGGACGAGCAGTACTTC. It is translated as CATSKRGLDEQYF.

The chain joins TRBV6-5 to TRBJ2-1; 11 nucleotides line up with TRBD2. Per the germline V gene, CDR1 is MNHEY and CDR2 is SVGAGI. The CDR3 has 15 residues. J lost 8 bases, V lost 2 bases, and 5 bases had no gene match. The CDR3 coding sequence is TGTGCCAGCAGTTACATCACTAGCGGGAGACATGAGCAGTTCTTC. Residues: CASSYITSGRHEQFF.